These 21 T cell receptor beta chains share one sample of origin, sequenced in a study of T cells after yellow fever vaccination. TCRdb re-derived calls from the 5' RACE reads in MiXCR, one entry per CDR3 protein. Of just over 300,000 distinct CDR3 sequences in the sample, around 3.6% are singletons; the top ten hold 23%. The sample consisted of PBMCs, taken on the day of the yellow fever booster vaccination. The receptors shown here come from a man between 18 and 35 years old who received the YFV17D yellow fever vaccine.

This clonotype was detected ten times or more. CDR3 protein: CASSFTEDTEAFF. The CDR3 DNA reads TGTGCCAGCAGCTTCACGGAGGACACTGAAGCTTTCTTT. V usage is TRBV6-4 and J usage is TRBJ1-1; D call uncertain. CDR3 length: 13 amino acids. Trimming pared 6 bases from V and 3 bases from J, leaving 11 bases between. The germline gives CDR1 MRHNA, CDR2 SNTAGT.

This clonotype has at least ten counts. The V and J genes are TRBV24-1 and TRBJ2-3, with D perhaps matching TRBD1 (6 bases). The CDR3 spans 16 residues. Germline loops: CDR1 KGHDR, CDR2 SFDVKD. V lost 4 bases, J lost 3 bases, and 16 bases lay in between. The CDR3 sequence: CATSESDNRETDTQYF. CDR3 in DNA: TGTGCCACCAGTGAATCGGACAACAGGGAGACAGATACGCAGTATTTT.

This clonotype has more than one count but fewer than ten. This sequence joins TRBV5-4 and TRBJ1-3; D gene ambiguous. This CDR3 is built from 14 residues. V lost 3 bases and J 0 bases, leaving 7 bases between the germline ends. Germline V lookup: CDR1 SGHNT, CDR2 YYREEE (reference sequence). DNA of the CDR3: TGTGCCAGCAGCTCCTGGGCCTCTGGAAACACCATATATTTT. This sequence encodes CASSSWASGNTIYF.

At least ten counts were recorded for this clonotype. V gene TRBV29-1 combines with J gene TRBJ2-4; D is tentatively TRBD1 or TRBD2 (5 bases each). The CDR3 loop spans 12 amino acids. V gave up 8 bases and J gave up 6 bases, with 14 bases separating them. Germline V lookup: CDR1 SQVTM, CDR2 ANQGSEA. CDR3 coding DNA: TGCAGCACTAGGGACCTAGGAAACATTCAGTACTTC. As protein: CSTRDLGNIQYF.

This clonotype was recorded many times. The chain joins TRBV10-3 to TRBJ2-5; 7 bases fit TRBD1. CDR3 length: 14 amino acids. Trimming removed 7 bases from V and 2 bases from J; junction bases left unmatched: 7. Germline assignment: CDR1 ENHRY and CDR2 SYGVKD. CDR3 coding DNA: TGTGCCATCAAAGGGACAGACCTTCAAGAGACCCAGTACTTC. It codes for CAIKGTDLQETQYF.

This clonotype was detected many times. The chain joins TRBV7-9 to TRBJ1-4, with no clear D. There are 14 residues in the CDR3. Looked up from germline, CDR1 is SEHNR and CDR2 is FQNEAQ (reference sequence). V was cut by 3 bases and J by 0 bases, with 5 bases left in between. The chain's CDR3 is CASSLTTTNEKLFF. The CDR3 bases are TGTGCCAGCAGCTTGACTACAACTAATGAAAAACTGTTTTTT. Variable domain in full (rest from reference TRBV7-9 and TRBJ1-4): DTGVSQNPRHKITKRGQNVTFRCDPISEHNRLYWYRQTLGQGPEFLTYFQNEAQLEKSRLLSDRFSAERPKGSFSTLEIQRTEQGDSAMYLCASSLTTTNEKLFFGSGTQLSVL.

This clonotype showed up many times. The rearrangement links TRBV4-3 to TRBJ1-1; 9 bases fit TRBD1. Trimming at V came to 0 bases and at J to 4 bases, leaving 12 bases not matched to a gene. The germline gives CDR1 LGHNA, CDR2 YSLEER. The CDR3 covers 18 residues. The CDR3 DNA reads as TGCGCCAGCAGCCAAGATGGGGGACAGGGCCTCGGAGGCACTGAAGCTTTCTTT. Its translation is CASSQDGGQGLGGTEAFF.

Many counts were recorded for this clonotype. The chain's CDR3 is CASRDRFSGPQHF. CDR3 coding DNA: TGTGCCAGCAGAGACCGGTTCTCGGGGCCCCAGCATTTT. V gene TRBV27 combines with J gene TRBJ1-5; D remains ambiguous. Germline assignment: CDR1 MNHEY and CDR2 SMNVEV (reference sequence). The CDR3 contains 13 residues. V lost 6 bases to trimming and J lost 9 bases, with 15 bases between them.

This clonotype was observed at least ten times. The CDR3 DNA sequence: TGTGCCAGCATAGCGGCAGGCACAGATACGCAGTATTTT. Translation: CASIAAGTDTQYF. This rearrangement joins TRBV6-6 to TRBJ2-3; D is possibly TRBD2 (6 bases). The CDR3 loop spans 13 amino acids. V was clipped by 7 bases and J by 1 base, with 9 bases between them. Per germline, CDR1 MNHNY and CDR2 SVGAGI (reference sequence).

In its sample, this clonotype was seen a few times. The chain links TRBV12-3 or TRBV12-4 to TRBJ2-7, with 8 bases identical to TRBD2. The CDR3 has 15 amino acids. The junction had 8 bases not matched to a gene; V was cut back by 6 bases and J by 1 base. The CDR3 sequence: CASSPSRGVSYEQYF. The CDR3 DNA reads as TGTGCCAGCAGCCCCTCGCGGGGGGTGTCCTACGAGCAGTACTTC.

In its sample, this clonotype was seen many times. The chain couples TRBV18 to TRBJ2-3, with D unclear. There are 12 residues in the CDR3. Trimming pared 8 bases from V and 2 bases from J, leaving 8 bases between. Germline V gene data show CDR1 as KGHSH and CDR2 as LQKENI. CDR3 region: CASSPPTDTQYF. As DNA, the CDR3 is TGTGCCAGCAGCCCCCCCACAGATACGCAGTATTTT.

This clonotype was observed at least ten times. The rearrangement uses TRBV28 and TRBJ2-7; D unresolved. CDR1 is MDHEN and CDR2 is SYDVKM in the germline V gene. V lost 7 bases, J lost 1 base, and 17 bases lay in between. This CDR3 contains 15 residues. Here the CDR3 DNA reads TGTGCCAGCACTCCTTCGGCCGCTCCTTCCTACGAGCAGTACGTC. Its translation is CASTPSAAPSYEQYV.

This clonotype was picked up a small number of times. The V call is TRBV20-1, the J call TRBJ1-1; a possible D gene is TRBD1 (6 bases). CDR3 length equals 15 residues. V lost 3 bases to trimming and J lost 1 base, with 15 bases between them. Germline CDR1 DFQATT, CDR2 SNEGSKA (reference sequence). Written as DNA, the CDR3 is TGCAGTGCTAGCCCCCCGTCCAGGGGGAACACTGAAGCTTTCTTT. Its protein is CSASPPSRGNTEAFF.

The chain employs TRBV12-3 or TRBV12-4 and TRBJ2-6, with unresolved D. The CDR3 consists of 16 residues. Trimming left V 4 bases short and J 0 bases short, with 10 bases between. This chain's CDR3 is CASSSPTDSGANVLTF. The CDR3 DNA sequence: TGTGCCAGCAGTTCCCCGACGGACTCTGGGGCCAACGTCCTGACTTTC.

This clonotype occurred many times. This chain connects TRBV28 to TRBJ1-1, with D maybe TRBD1 (6 bases). V lost 6 bases and J lost 3, with 14 bases in between. The CDR3 extends over 14 amino acids. CDR1 MDHEN and CDR2 SYDVKM come from the germline V gene. This chain's CDR3 is CASRPTGFHTEAFF. CDR3 in DNA: TGTGCCAGCAGACCGACAGGATTTCACACTGAAGCTTTCTTT.

This clonotype was observed a handful of times. The rearrangement links TRBV2 to TRBJ2-1; tentative D call: TRBD1 (6 bases). V was clipped by 6 bases and J by 2 bases, with 11 bases between them. Germline values: CDR1 SNHLY, CDR2 FYNNEI. The CDR3 sequence is 14 residues long. CDR3 protein: CASRLTGTYNEQFF. The DNA of the CDR3 is TGTGCCAGCAGATTGACAGGCACCTACAATGAGCAGTTCTTC.

This rearrangement joins TRBV6-4 to TRBJ2-7, with D tentatively TRBD2 (5 bases). The CDR3 runs 13 residues. Between the trimmed V and J ends, which lost 3 bases and 7 bases, there was a span of 13 bases. Germline V gene data show CDR1 as MRHNA and CDR2 as SNTAGT. The CDR3 DNA is TGTGCCAGCAGTGAACTTTCACGGGAAGAGCAGTACTTC. Amino acid sequence: CASSELSREEQYF.

At least ten counts were recorded for this clonotype. The chain is built from TRBV7-2 and TRBJ2-1; 13 positions agree with TRBD2. The CDR3 is 20 residues long. V shed 3 bases, J shed 0 bases, and the junction held 11 bases outside the gene matches. Germline V gene lookup returns CDR1 SGHTA and CDR2 FQGNSA. CDR3 in DNA: TGTGCCAGCAGCTTCCCCCTTAGGACTAGCGGGGGTACCTCCTACAATGAGCAGTTCTTC. Its translation is CASSFPLRTSGGTSYNEQFF.

The sample holds a few counts of this clonotype. The chain is built from TRBV12-3 or TRBV12-4 and TRBJ2-1; 11 bases fit TRBD2. This CDR3 spans 14 amino acids. V was clipped by 3 bases and J by 7 bases; unmatched bases: 2. CDR3 DNA sequence: TGTGCCAGCAGTTTTAGCGGGGGGGAAAATGAGCAGTTCTTC. It specifies CASSFSGGENEQFF.

The sample holds a few counts of this clonotype. One junction end disagrees with the germline gene, perhaps due to a read error. This rearrangement joins TRBV7-7 to TRBJ2-2; 7 bases are a match to TRBD2. CDR3 length: 16 residues. The germline gives CDR1 SSHAT, CDR2 FNYEAQ (reference sequence). This chain's CDR3 is CASSSSRLAFTGELFF. The CDR3 DNA reads as TGTGCTAGCAGCTCCTCGCGACTAGCTTTCACCGGGGAGCTGTTTTTT.

This clonotype appeared many times. The J gene is TRBJ2-4, the V gene TRBV12-3 or TRBV12-4, with D unresolved. The CDR3 covers 13 residues. V gave up 1 base and J gave up 6 bases, with 7 bases separating them. Written as DNA, the CDR3 is TGTGCCAGCAGTTTAGGCATGAGAAACATTCAGTACTTC. It codes for CASSLGMRNIQYF.